The next 17 T cell receptor beta chains were all read from a single sample in a study of shared clonotypes between healthy human individuals (TCRdb year 2020). Libraries were made using the immunoSEQ multiplex PCR assay. TCRdb obtained this table from immuneACCESS and retained in-frame rearrangements with V and J assigned. These tables miss some clones; where compared with another copy, unresolved V genes account for less than half of the shortfall, and the remainder is unexplained. The sample table lists some 2.1 million clones, about 94% of them with a count of one. Jointly, the top ten make up 0.9% to 1.3% of the sample. CD8 naive samples consisted of CD45RO-negative cells that were positively selected for CCR7, yielding a CD45RA+CCR7+ population without TemRA cells. The specimen was naive CD8+ T cells sorted from blood. The sample's cell subset or site label, decoded: CD45RA+CCR7+. The receptors here all came from a man between 18 and 29 years old in good health.

The V and J genes are TRBV5-8 and TRBJ1-6; D might be TRBD1 (5 bases). The CDR3 contains 15 residues. CDR1 and CDR2 (germline): SGHTS, YDEGEE. The germline V and J ends were trimmed by 1 base and 9 bases, with 14 bases remaining between them. CDR3 nucleotides: TGTGCCAGCAGCTTGCACCAGGGAATTATTTCACCCCTCCACTTT. This gives the protein CASSLHQGIISPLHF.

Concerning this clone itself: Other DNA sequences of this sample code for an identical CDR3. The V call is TRBV13, the J call TRBJ2-1; a possible D gene is TRBD2 (6 bases). Trimming pared 5 bases from V and 1 base from J, leaving 9 bases between. Germline values: CDR1 PRHDT, CDR2 FYEKMQ (reference sequence). The CDR3 length is 14 residues. CDR3 bases: TGTGCCAGCAGCCCGGAGGGATCCTACAATGAGCAGTTCTTC. Translation: CASSPEGSYNEQFF.

The chain couples TRBV6-1 to TRBJ2-7; 7 positions match TRBD1. Germline assignment: CDR1 MNHNS and CDR2 SASEGT. The V segment lost 3 bases and the J segment 0 bases; nucleotides outside the gene matches: 5. The CDR3 length is 15 residues. This CDR3 reads CASSDWTGVSYEQYF. The CDR3 DNA follows: TGTGCCAGCAGTGATTGGACAGGTGTCTCCTACGAGCAGTACTTC.

The chain employs TRBV4-3 and TRBJ2-2; D might be TRBD1 (5 bases). Germline assignment: CDR1 LGHNA and CDR2 YSLEER. The CDR3 runs to 17 residues. Trimming pared 2 bases from V and 3 bases from J, leaving 16 bases between. CDR3 sequence: CASSQFADSSYTGELFF. The CDR3 bases are TGCGCCAGCAGCCAATTTGCTGACAGCTCCTACACCGGGGAGCTGTTTTTT.

As concerns this clone: The sample has other DNA sequences that encode this CDR3 too. V and J are TRBV27 and TRBJ1-1, with 7 nucleotides matching TRBD1. The CDR3 spans 12 residues. Germline-derived CDR1 and CDR2 are MNHEY and SMNVEV (reference sequence). Trimming took 6 bases from V and 5 from J; bases not matched to a gene: 3. The CDR3 bases are TGTGCCAGCAGACAGGGGAGGACTGAAGCTTTCTTT. This encodes CASRQGRTEAFF.

The chain combines TRBV27 with TRBJ1-3; D not resolved. The CDR3 is 13 residues long. V shed 5 bases and J shed 9 bases, with 14 bases lying between them. CDR1 and CDR2 from the germline V gene are MNHEY and SMNVEV (reference sequence). DNA for the CDR3: TGTGCCAGCAGTCCCTCCCTACTCACCACCATATATTTT. This sequence encodes CASSPSLLTTIYF.

The rearrangement joins TRBV5-8 to TRBJ2-7; TRBD1 agrees at 7 bases. Germline CDR1 and CDR2: SGHTS and YDEGEE. The CDR3 consists of 14 residues. Trimming cost V 2 bases and J 2 bases; bases outside gene matches: 4. The CDR3 DNA is TGTGCCAGCAGCTTTATGGGGACAGCCTACGAGCAGTACTTC. This translates into CASSFMGTAYEQYF.

V usage is TRBV18 and J usage is TRBJ2-5; 14 bases are a match to TRBD2. Germline trimming cut 3 bases from V and 0 bases from J; bases unmatched to any gene: 24. The CDR3 sequence is 24 residues long. Per the germline V gene, CDR1 is KGHSH and CDR2 is LQKENI. The CDR3 is CASSPTHLGAGTSGGEEYQETQYF. CDR3 coding DNA: TGTGCCAGCTCACCGACACATCTGGGAGCCGGGACTAGCGGGGGCGAGGAGTACCAAGAGACCCAGTACTTC.

The chain carries TRBV5-4 and TRBJ1-1, with D uncertain. The germline gives CDR1 SGHNT, CDR2 YYREEE (reference sequence). Trimming took off 0 bases at V and 7 bases at J, with 13 bases between the two ends. The CDR3 length is 14 residues. The CDR3 DNA follows: TGTGCCAGCAGCTTGGATCGCGGAATGGATGAAGCTTTCTTT. Protein product: CASSLDRGMDEAFF.

This chain connects TRBV28 to TRBJ2-7; 12 bases align to TRBD1. The CDR3 sequence is 14 residues long. In germline, CDR1 is MDHEN, CDR2 SYDVKM. The V and J ends lost 3 bases and 6 bases, in that order; junction bases with no gene match: 3. The CDR3 is CASSLWGQGAEQYF. CDR3 bases: TGTGCCAGCAGTTTGTGGGGACAGGGGGCCGAGCAGTACTTC.

CDR3 sequence (DNA): TGCGCCAGCAGCCAAGAGGGGTCCAGGACAGGGCGGACGTACGAGCAGTACTTC. Amino acid sequence: CASSQEGSRTGRTYEQYF. The rearrangement uses TRBV4-3 and TRBJ2-7; 8 nucleotides line up with TRBD1. CDR1 and CDR2 from the germline V gene are LGHNA and YSLEER. V lost 0 bases to trimming and J lost 4 bases; unmatched junction nucleotides: 14. This CDR3 contains 18 residues.

The chain combines TRBV9 with TRBJ2-5; possibly TRBD1 for D (5 bases). V shed 0 bases and J shed 3 bases, with 12 bases lying between them. The CDR3 is 15 residues long. Per the germline V gene, CDR1 is SGDLS and CDR2 is YYNGEE. The CDR3 protein is CASSVDGAGEETQYF. The CDR3 nucleotides read TGTGCCAGCAGCGTAGATGGGGCAGGAGAAGAGACCCAGTACTTC.

The DNA of the CDR3 is TGTGCCATCTCACTAAGGGACAAACCCTACGAGCAGTACTTC. Translated: CAISLRDKPYEQYF. J is TRBJ2-7 and V is TRBV15; weak D call: TRBD1 (6 bases). Germline V gene lookup returns CDR1 LNHNV and CDR2 YYDKDF (reference sequence). The CDR3 contains 14 residues. Trimming shortened V by 10 bases and J by 2 bases, and 18 bases separated the two germline ends.

In its sample, this clone was seen a few times. This sample includes further DNA sequences coding for the same CDR3. J is TRBJ2-7 and V is TRBV5-6; D is possibly TRBD1 (6 bases). V was cut by 3 bases and J by 3 bases, with 7 bases left in between. Looked up from germline, CDR1 is SGHDT and CDR2 is YYEEEE. This CDR3 contains 12 residues. In nucleotides, the CDR3 is TGTGCCAGCAGCTCACAGGGCTACGAGCAGTACTTC. Encoded protein: CASSSQGYEQYF.

This chain connects TRBV10-3 to TRBJ2-4; unclear D gene. V lost 4 bases, J lost 8 bases, and 15 bases lay in between. Germline V gives CDR1 ENHRY, CDR2 SYGVKD. This CDR3 has 14 residues. The CDR3, as DNA: TGTGCCATCAGTGGTGAGACCGAGGTAGACATTCAGTACTTC. This gives the protein CAISGETEVDIQYF.

The V gene is TRBV9, the J gene TRBJ2-3; perhaps TRBD2 as D (5 bases). The CDR3 length is 14 residues. In germline, CDR1 is SGDLS, CDR2 YYNGEE. Trimming left V 5 bases short and J 2 bases short, with 12 bases between. The DNA for the CDR3 is TGTGCCAGCAGACGTGGGGAGAACACAGATACGCAGTATTTT. Protein sequence: CASRRGENTDTQYF.

The rearrangement uses TRBV2 and TRBJ2-2; TRBD1 is a possible D gene (6 bases). The V and J ends lost 5 bases and 0 bases respectively, with 10 bases between them. Germline V CDR1 and CDR2: SNHLY, FYNNEI. The CDR3 spans 15 residues. DNA for the CDR3: TGTGCCAGCAGTAGGGGGACGACGAACACCGGGGAGCTGTTTTTT. Its protein is CASSRGTTNTGELFF.